This T cell receptor beta chain was obtained from a study of identical twins. General study findings and limits: Analyses of zero insertions could be partly confounded by invariant MAIT and iNKT cells. There was more out-of-frame TCR alpha sharing in monozygotic twins than models estimated.

This clonotype is a singleton in its sample. Antigen: not known. TCRdb itself ran the 5' RACE reads through MiXCR, one entry per CDR3 protein. This sample has around 1.7 million distinct CDR3 sequences, with under 35% found just once. Healthy Caucasian donors formed the entire cohort. CDR3 length equals 18 residues. Between the trimmed V and J ends, which lost 1 base and 4 bases, there was a span of 25 bases. Germline CDR1 and CDR2: DFQATT and SNEGSKA (reference sequence). The chain combines TRBV20-1 with TRBJ1-2; D is perhaps TRBD1 (5 bases). The source is a newborn girl in good health. The sequenced sample consisted of cord blood. CDR3 residues: CSARVPPGAQGRTYGYTF. The CDR3 nucleotides read TGCAGTGCTAGAGTGCCCCCCGGAGCCCAGGGACGAACCTATGGCTACACCTTC.